What follows are 8 T cell receptor beta chains derived from one specimen sequenced in a study of early stage breast cancer tumors. TCRdb's table, derived via immunoSEQ multiplex PCR, lists solely in-frame clones and lacks some. The top ten clones hold about 1.8% of a sample with about 19,000 clones, about four fifths of them seen once. The sample consisted of blood. The receptors were gathered from a person aged 65-85 years with breast cancer.

The rearrangement uses TRBV5-1 and TRBJ1-2; D is unresolved. The CDR3 length is 14 residues. Germline CDR1 is SGHRS and CDR2 is YFSETQ. Trimming pared 0 bases from V and 3 bases from J, leaving 9 bases between. CDR3 DNA sequence: TGCGCCAGCAGCTTGGAGCGTCAGTACTATGGCTACACCTTC. It is translated as CASSLERQYYGYTF.

V is TRBV12-2 and J is TRBJ1-5. TRBV12-2 constitutes a pseudogene. The length of the CDR3 is 16 residues. CDR3 sequence: CASRLVGQGGDGPQHF. In nucleotides, the CDR3 is TGTGCAAGTCGCTTAGTAGGCCAGGGAGGGGATGGGCCCCAGCATTTT.

The chain combines TRBV19 with TRBJ1-5; a possible D gene is TRBD1 (6 bases). Trimming took off 1 base at V and 5 bases at J, with 12 bases between the two ends. The CDR3 sequence is 15 residues long. Germline V lookup: CDR1 LNHDA, CDR2 SQIVND (reference sequence). The CDR3 coding sequence is TGTGCCAGTAGTATAGTTCGGACAGCTGATCAGCCCCAGCATTTT. It encodes CASSIVRTADQPQHF.

V usage is TRBV18 and J usage is TRBJ1-1; TRBD1 might be the D (5 bases). V lost 3 bases, J lost 1 base, and 15 bases lay in between. The CDR3 spans 16 residues. Per germline, CDR1 KGHSH and CDR2 LQKENI. In DNA, the CDR3 is TGTGCCAGCTCACCGAAAAGACAGTTTCAGAACACTGAAGCTTTCTTT. Its translation is CASSPKRQFQNTEAFF.

The chain is built from TRBV6-1 and TRBJ1-5; D ambiguous. Looked up from germline, CDR1 is MNHNS and CDR2 is SASEGT. Deletions cut 10 bases from V and 6 bases from J, with 16 bases between. There are 13 residues in the CDR3. The CDR3 here is CATLPQATQPQHF. Written as DNA, the CDR3 is TGTGCCACCTTACCCCAGGCAACTCAGCCCCAGCATTTT.

The rearrangement uses TRBV7-9 and TRBJ1-6; D is perhaps TRBD1 (6 bases). With 3 bases removed from V and 7 bases from J, the gap between germline ends came to 10 bases. Germline assignment: CDR1 SEHNR and CDR2 FQNEAQ (reference sequence). CDR3 size: 14 residues. CDR3 amino acids: CASSFDRSNSPLHF. The CDR3 bases are TGTGCCAGCAGCTTCGACAGGTCCAATTCACCCCTCCACTTT.

The chain recombines TRBV6-1 with TRBJ2-7; D possibly corresponds to TRBD1 (6 bases). CDR1 is MNHNS, CDR2 SASEGT, per germline. The CDR3 is made up of 15 amino acids. V was clipped by 5 bases and J by 3 bases, with 17 bases between them. CDR3 protein: CASSPRDKHNYEQYF. The CDR3 DNA reads TGTGCCAGCAGTCCCCGGGACAAACATAACTACGAGCAGTACTTC.

The CDR3 loop is CASSAGRDRVNTEAFF. The CDR3 DNA sequence: TGCGCCAGCAGCGCGGGCAGGGACAGGGTGAACACTGAAGCTTTCTTT. The rearrangement joins TRBV5-1 to TRBJ1-1; 9 bases fit TRBD1. Germline lookup yields CDR1 SGHRS and CDR2 YFSETQ. V lost 4 bases and J lost 0; bases outside the gene matches: 7. This CDR3 comprises 16 residues.